The 21 T cell receptor beta chains reported below all come from one sample, sequenced in a study of blood T cell repertoires in COVID-19. Clones were read by immunoSEQ multiplex PCR, and TCRdb kept only the in-frame ones, dropping some. The repertoire consists of fewer than 250,000 clones, with approximately 84% occurring once and the leading ten covering roughly 3.2%. The sequenced sample was PBMCs or T cells enriched from blood (not recorded which). The receptors were sampled from a woman in her twenties or thirties who had recovered from COVID-19.

V and J are TRBV18 and TRBJ2-7, with D possibly matching TRBD1 (6 bases). Germline CDR1 is KGHSH and CDR2 is LQKENI. V lost 2 bases and J lost 4, with 12 bases in between. There are 14 residues in the CDR3. In DNA form, the CDR3 reads TGTGCCAGCTCACCAAACAGGGCGGTATACGAGCAGTACTTC. Amino acid sequence: CASSPNRAVYEQYF.

The chain links TRBV27 to TRBJ2-1, with D unclear. The V end was cut by 5 bases, the J end by 5 bases, with 16 bases between. CDR1 and CDR2 from the germline V gene are MNHEY and SMNVEV (reference sequence). This CDR3 is 15 amino acids long. CDR3 DNA sequence: TGTGCCAGCAGTCCACTGACACCCTTTCACAATGAGCAGTTCTTC. Encoded protein: CASSPLTPFHNEQFF.

This chain connects TRBV14 to TRBJ2-1; TRBD2 matches at 14 bases. V gave up 4 bases and J gave up 6 bases; unmatched junction bases: 2. Germline CDR1 SGHDN, CDR2 FVKESK. The CDR3 runs to 15 residues. CDR3 sequence (DNA): TGTGCCAGCAGCCCGACTAGCGGGGGGGCCAATGAGCAGTTCTTC. It encodes CASSPTSGGANEQFF.

This chain uses TRBV5-5 with TRBJ1-2, with D possibly TRBD1 on 6 matching bases. The CDR3 is 14 amino acids. Deletions cut 6 bases from V and 1 base from J, with 13 bases between. Per germline, CDR1 SGHKS and CDR2 YYEKEE (reference sequence). CDR3 protein: CASTLGHNNYGYTF. As DNA, the CDR3 is TGTGCCAGCACCCTGGGACACAATAACTATGGCTACACCTTC.

The chain links TRBV28 to TRBJ2-7, with 8 bases fitting TRBD1. Germline-derived CDR1 and CDR2 are MDHEN and SYDVKM. V shed 6 bases, J shed 0 bases, and the junction held 7 bases outside the gene matches. This CDR3 has 15 amino acids. CDR3 DNA sequence: TGTGCCAGCAGGAAAACCGGGACAGGCTCCTACGAGCAGTACTTC. Translation gives CASRKTGTGSYEQYF.

The rearrangement uses TRBV28 and TRBJ1-2; 10 bases map to TRBD1. Germline CDR1 is MDHEN and CDR2 is SYDVKM. V gave up 5 bases and J gave up 7 bases; unmatched junction bases: 19. The length of the CDR3 is 18 residues. CDR3 nucleotide sequence: TGTGCCAGCAGTCCGACCGACGGATGGGGACAGGGGACAAGTGGCTACACCTTC. Translation gives CASSPTDGWGQGTSGYTF.

The rearrangement links TRBV27 to TRBJ1-6, with 9 bases lining up with TRBD1. Germline loops: CDR1 MNHEY, CDR2 SMNVEV (reference sequence). J was trimmed by 7 bases and V by 2 bases; bases with no gene match: 3. There are 15 residues in the CDR3. The CDR3, as DNA: TGTGCCAGCAGTTTAGTACAGGGGGCAAATTCACCCCTCCACTTT. Encoded protein: CASSLVQGANSPLHF.

This chain joins TRBV27 and TRBJ1-2; a weak D match, TRBD1 (6 bases). This CDR3 region has 16 residues. Germline V lookup: CDR1 MNHEY, CDR2 SMNVEV (reference sequence). Trimming took off 0 bases at V and 1 base at J, with 12 bases between the two ends. The CDR3 loop is CASSLSRTELNYGYTF. The CDR3 region has the DNA TGTGCCAGCAGTTTATCCCGGACAGAACTTAACTATGGCTACACCTTC.

The J gene is TRBJ1-2, the V gene TRBV18; D is unresolved. The CDR3 runs to 15 residues. Trimming left V 0 bases short and J 3 bases short, with 11 bases between. Germline V CDR1 and CDR2: KGHSH, LQKENI. The CDR3 is CASSPPVGRDYGYTF. In DNA, the CDR3 is TGTGCCAGCTCACCACCGGTCGGCCGGGACTATGGCTACACCTTC.

This clone was detected once. The chain combines TRBV10-3 with TRBJ2-5; TRBD2 is a possible D gene (5 bases). CDR3 length: 13 residues. The germline V gene encodes CDR1 ENHRY and CDR2 SYGVKD. Trimming removed 4 bases at V and 4 bases at J, with 10 bases between. CDR3 sequence: CAISGPGRETQYF. CDR3 DNA sequence: TGTGCCATCAGTGGCCCGGGAAGAGAGACCCAGTACTTC.

This clone was seen only once. The V and J genes are TRBV7-8 and TRBJ1-5; possible D gene TRBD1, 5 bases. The CDR3 extends over 12 amino acids. CDR1 is SGHVS and CDR2 is FQNEAQ in the germline V gene. V was pared by 11 bases and J by 2 bases, with 10 bases between. The CDR3 sequence: CAAGGGNQPQHF. The DNA of the CDR3 is TGTGCCGCGGGGGGGGGCAATCAGCCCCAGCATTTT.

This chain uses TRBV2 with TRBJ2-5; TRBD2 aligns across 12 bases. The V and J ends lost 6 bases and 5 bases, in that order; junction bases with no gene match: 7. Germline V gene data show CDR1 as SNHLY and CDR2 as FYNNEI. The length of the CDR3 is 15 residues. This CDR3 reads CASRMGLAGPETQYF. CDR3 DNA: TGTGCCAGCAGGATGGGACTAGCGGGCCCCGAGACCCAGTACTTC.

This chain connects TRBV10-3 to TRBJ1-2, with D maybe TRBD1 (5 bases). This CDR3 comprises 14 residues. V was shortened by 3 bases and J by 6 bases, with 14 bases between the two germline ends. In germline, CDR1 is ENHRY, CDR2 SYGVKD. The chain's CDR3 is CAISEGEAINGYTF. As DNA, the CDR3 is TGTGCCATCAGTGAAGGGGAGGCGATAAATGGCTACACCTTC.

This clone was detected only once. The rearrangement links TRBV27 to TRBJ1-1; the match to TRBD1 covers 7 bases. Germline CDR1 MNHEY, CDR2 SMNVEV (reference sequence). V was pared by 7 bases and J by 6 bases, with 14 bases of the junction left unmatched. This CDR3 has 15 amino acids. CDR3 in DNA: TGTGCCAGCACACCTATGTCAGGGGGGAGGTCTGAAGCTTTCTTT. It translates to CASTPMSGGRSEAFF.

The gene calls are TRBV7-8 and TRBJ2-1; perhaps TRBD2 as D (6 bases). This CDR3 has 12 residues. Germline CDR1 and CDR2: SGHVS and FQNEAQ. V shed 5 bases and J shed 9 bases, with 11 bases lying between them. The CDR3 nucleotides are TGTGCCAGCAGCCCTAGCGTTACTGAGCAGTTCTTC. Translated, it gives CASSPSVTEQFF.

The CDR3 nucleotides read TGTGCCAGCAGCCGGGGTACGAACACTGAAGCTTTCTTT. The encoded protein is CASSRGTNTEAFF. The chain is built from TRBV7-3 and TRBJ1-1; D call uncertain. CDR3 length equals 13 residues. Per the germline V gene, CDR1 is SGHTA and CDR2 is FQGTGA. Trimming stripped 5 bases from V and 1 base from J, with 8 bases between.

This clone occurred a few times. Other DNA variants within this sample encode the same CDR3. The chain links TRBV14 to TRBJ1-6; TRBD1 matches at 9 bases. The V gene end was trimmed by 3 bases and the J gene end by 6 bases; junction bases not matched to a gene: 0. Per the germline V gene, CDR1 is SGHDN and CDR2 is FVKESK. This CDR3 is built from 14 residues. CDR3 sequence: CASSQTGGNSPLHF. The CDR3 coding sequence is TGTGCCAGCAGCCAGACAGGGGGTAATTCACCCCTCCACTTT.

The chain couples TRBV19 to TRBJ1-2; tentatively, D is TRBD1 (5 bases). The V end was cut by 7 bases, the J end by 0 bases, with 12 bases between. Germline CDR1 reads LNHDA; CDR2 reads SQIVND (reference sequence). This CDR3 region has 14 residues. The CDR3 here is CASTEAGPNYGYTF. The DNA of the CDR3 is TGTGCCAGTACTGAGGCAGGGCCTAACTATGGCTACACCTTC.

The DNA for the CDR3 is TGTGCCAGCAGCTTAGTAGGACTAGCGGGAGGAGGGGAGCAGTTCTTC. It encodes CASSLVGLAGGGEQFF. V and J are TRBV7-2 and TRBJ2-1, with 14 bases that match TRBD2. The CDR3 loop spans 16 amino acids. Germline assignment: CDR1 SGHTA and CDR2 FQGNSA. Trimming at V came to 1 base and at J to 10 bases, leaving 6 bases not matched to a gene.

This chain links TRBV6-5 with TRBJ2-1, with 10 bases matching TRBD1. The CDR3 loop spans 14 amino acids. The J segment lost 6 bases and the V segment lost 6 bases, leaving 5 bases of the junction unmatched. Germline CDR1 is MNHEY and CDR2 is SVGAGI. Here the CDR3 reads CASSRQGAFNEQFF. CDR3 DNA sequence: TGTGCCAGCAGCAGACAGGGGGCGTTCAATGAGCAGTTCTTC.

This clone has just a few counts. Other nucleotide sequences in the sample specify the same CDR3. This chain's CDR3 is CASSLDRVRTEAFF. CDR3 nucleotides: TGTGCCAGCAGTTTAGACAGGGTGAGGACTGAAGCTTTCTTT. The rearrangement links TRBV28 to TRBJ1-1; TRBD1 agrees at 7 bases. Trimming took 2 bases from V and 5 from J; bases not matched to a gene: 5. The CDR3 runs 14 residues. Per the germline V gene, CDR1 is MDHEN and CDR2 is SYDVKM. The full variable domain, its missing parts supplied by reference TRBV28 and TRBJ1-1, is DVKVTQSSRYLVKRTGEKVFLECVQDMDHENMFWYRQDPGLGLRLIYFSYDVKMKEKGDIPEGYSVSREKKERFSLILESASTNQTSMYLCASSLDRVRTEAFFGQGTRLTVV.